This TCR beta chain was captured in a study of CD8+ T cells in alopecia areata. As for the study in general: Treated individuals took tofacitinib by mouth, 5 to 10 mg twice daily. The study's findings and limits: Amid tofacitinib therapy, many expanded lesional clones stayed present in scalp and blood.

Extraction of RNA preceded its reverse transcription into cDNA, which served as the sequencing template. Clones were sequenced by immunoSEQ multiplex PCR, and TCRdb holds only the in-frame ones, with some missing. There are about 190,000 clones in the sample; approximately 60% occur only once, and around 0.7% lies in the top ten. This clone was seen a few times. As yet, its antigen is unknown. As to treatment: oral pan-JAK inhibitor, 5-10 mg twice daily. Germline lookup yields CDR1 SQVTM and CDR2 ANQGSEA. The CDR3 covers 15 residues. V was clipped by 7 bases and J by 0 bases; unmatched bases: 7. The chain has TRBV29-1 and TRBJ2-2; TRBD2 matches at 8 bases. Sequencing used CD4+ T cells sorted from blood, obtained at week 4, from a patient treated with tofacitinib. This clonotype was obtained from a human donor with alopecia areata. The CDR3 loop is CSARTSTTNTGELFF. The CDR3 DNA is TGCAGCGCCCGGACTAGCACGACGAACACCGGGGAGCTGTTTTTT.